This paragraph reports one TCR beta chain. This table comes from immunoSEQ multiplex PCR, and its TCRdb copy is limited to in-frame clones, with some not included. This sample yields 150,000 to 200,000 clones, of which 90% to 95% are seen a single time; around 1.4% belongs to the top ten. This entry comes from a study of control samples from healthy donors and cancer patients. CDR3 size: 17 residues. Trimming took 1 base from V and 1 from J, leaving 13 bases between them. Germline lookup yields CDR1 MNHEY and CDR2 SMNVEV (reference sequence). V gene TRBV27 combines with J gene TRBJ1-4; D is uncertain. Material: blood. The receptor's source is a man aged 25 to 40 in good health. CDR3 in amino acids: CASSLYPPTETNEKLFF. Written as DNA, the CDR3 is TGTGCCAGCAGTTTATACCCCCCTACAGAAACTAATGAAAAACTGTTTTTT.